One T cell receptor (beta chain) is described in this entry. V was shortened by 9 bases and J by 4 bases, with 10 bases between the two germline ends. The CDR3 extends over 12 amino acids. Looked up from germline, CDR1 is SNHLY and CDR2 is FYNNEI. This specimen comes from a study of blood T cell repertoires in COVID-19. Looking at the study overall: Samples came from the United States, Italy and Spain, spanning acute and convalescent COVID-19. PBMCs, B-cell-depleted T cells, or T cells were the source of the cDNA or gDNA that made up the material.

Original methodology: The assay estimated nucleated cells by amplifying reference gene primers. TCRdb's table, derived via immunoSEQ multiplex PCR, lists solely in-frame clones and lacks some. That table is the source of V, J and clone size, and D and trimming were worked out from the DNA. The data hold around 200,000 clones, with roughly 80% observed a single time. The specimen sequenced was peripheral blood. This TCR came from a human donor in a cohort sampled during active COVID-19. V usage is TRBV2 and J usage is TRBJ2-1; tentative D call: TRBD1 (5 bases). CDR3 nucleotides: TGTGCCAGGGGGCATCGTTACAATGAGCAGTTCTTC. Encoded protein: CARGHRYNEQFF.